A single sample is the source of the 27 T cell receptor beta chains below, sequenced in a study of monozygotic twins with inflammatory bowel disease. TCRdb re-called the 5' RACE reads; every CDR3 protein appears as one record, without DNA. Its table records 210,000 or so distinct CDR3 sequences. Sequencing was done on a sample of blood. These receptors came from a human donor with ulcerative colitis or Crohn's disease, or a healthy co-twin of an affected twin (not recorded which).

The chain couples TRBV18 to TRBJ2-3; no DNA is available, so the TRBD1 call from TCRdb remains unchecked. CDR3 size: 13 residues. The germline V gene encodes CDR1 KGHSH and CDR2 LQKENI. CDR3 loop: CASSDISTDTQYF.

This chain uses TRBV7-2 with TRBJ2-5; TCRdb proposes TRBD1, but this gene call is untestable without DNA. Germline-derived CDR1 and CDR2 are SGHTA and FQGNSA. The CDR3 is 14 residues long. CDR3 region: CASSTDRVQETQYF.

V gene TRBV7-9 combines with J gene TRBJ2-1; TCRdb reports TRBD1, a call that lacks DNA to check it against. This CDR3 has 15 residues. Germline CDR1 reads SEHNR; CDR2 reads FQNEAQ (reference sequence). The CDR3 protein is CASSFDRSGLHEQFF.

V gene TRBV20-1 combines with J gene TRBJ1-5; the TRBD1 assignment by TCRdb is unverifiable without DNA. The CDR3 loop spans 12 amino acids. Germline V gives CDR1 DFQATT, CDR2 SNEGSKA (reference sequence). CDR3 protein: CSASTGNQPQHF.

The gene calls are TRBV20-1 and TRBJ1-5. Germline values: CDR1 DFQATT, CDR2 SNEGSKA (reference sequence). This CDR3 is built from 14 residues. The CDR3 sequence is CSALEGISNQPQHF.

The genes are TRBV7-2 and TRBJ1-6; TCRdb's assignment of TRBD1 cannot be checked, as there is no DNA. Germline lookup yields CDR1 SGHTA and CDR2 FQGNSA. The CDR3 spans 15 residues. CDR3 protein: CASSRDHGLISPLHF.

The chain joins TRBV7-2 to TRBJ2-3; lacking DNA, the TRBD2 call made by TCRdb goes unchecked. This CDR3 region has 13 residues. Germline-derived CDR1 and CDR2 are SGHTA and FQGNSA. The CDR3 reads CASSRDYSDTQYF.

The rearrangement joins TRBV6-5 to TRBJ2-6. Germline CDR1 is MNHEY and CDR2 is SVGAGI. The CDR3 is 17 residues long. CDR3 in amino acids: CASSYSSVGAGANVLTF.

This chain links TRBV27 with TRBJ2-1; TCRdb proposes TRBD1, but this gene call is untestable without DNA. Germline V gene sequence: CDR1 MNHEY, CDR2 SMNVEV (reference sequence). This CDR3 is 15 amino acids long. The CDR3 sequence is CASSLIPGQGSEQFF.

V is TRBV4-1 and J is TRBJ2-5. The CDR3 is made up of 14 amino acids. CDR1 is MGHRA, CDR2 YSYEKL, per germline. This CDR3 is CASSQVEDEETQYF.

The chain uses TRBV6-2 or TRBV6-3 and TRBJ2-1; the D gene TCRdb calls, TRBD1, cannot be checked with no DNA. Per germline, CDR1 MNHEY and CDR2 SVGEGT. CDR3 length equals 13 residues. The CDR3 spells CASLRGSYNEQFF.

This rearrangement joins TRBV4-1 to TRBJ2-5; TCRdb selects TRBD2, and the lack of DNA leaves this call unchecked. CDR1 is MGHRA and CDR2 is YSYEKL in the germline V gene. The length of the CDR3 is 13 residues. This chain's CDR3 is CASSQLAGETQYF.

This chain uses TRBV10-3 with TRBJ2-1; lacking DNA, the TRBD2 call made by TCRdb goes unchecked. The CDR3 is 15 amino acids. Germline V gene data show CDR1 as ENHRY and CDR2 as SYGVKD. CDR3 protein: CAISVAGASYNEQFF.

The rearrangement joins TRBV19 to TRBJ2-5; TCRdb designates TRBD1, a call that cannot be tested without DNA. CDR1 and CDR2 from the germline V gene are LNHDA and SQIVND (reference sequence). The CDR3 covers 14 residues. CDR3 sequence: CASGETGSQETQYF.

This rearrangement joins TRBV25-1 to TRBJ2-3; without DNA, the TCRdb call of TRBD1 cannot be checked. CDR1 and CDR2 (germline): MGHDK, SYGVNS. This CDR3 contains 16 residues. This CDR3 reads CASSALGTAYTDTQYF.

The genes are TRBV7-9 and TRBJ1-2; the D call of TRBD1 rests on TCRdb alone, since no DNA is present to check it. The CDR3 extends over 13 amino acids. The germline gives CDR1 SEHNR, CDR2 FQNEAQ (reference sequence). The CDR3 spells CASSADRFYGYTF.

The chain employs TRBV11-2 and TRBJ2-7; TCRdb returns TRBD1, unconfirmable since there is no DNA. The CDR3 contains 14 residues. CDR1 SGHAT and CDR2 FQNNGV come from the germline V gene. CDR3 protein: CASSPLRKVREQYF.

The genes are TRBV20-1 and TRBJ2-7; TCRdb gives TRBD2 as the D gene, but with no DNA this cannot be confirmed. Germline V lookup: CDR1 DFQATT, CDR2 SNEGSKA (reference sequence). CDR3 length: 15 amino acids. The CDR3 here is CSATPRAGGVYEQYF.

V usage is TRBV7-3 and J usage is TRBJ2-3; TCRdb's assignment of TRBD1 cannot be checked, as there is no DNA. The CDR3 length is 15 residues. From germline, CDR1 is SGHTA and CDR2 FQGTGA. The CDR3 sequence is CASSLHRGSTDTQYF.

The chain recombines TRBV14 with TRBJ1-2. Germline lookup yields CDR1 SGHDN and CDR2 FVKESK. CDR3 length: 13 amino acids. This CDR3 reads CASSPGANYGYTF. The entire variable domain, with the rest obtained from reference TRBV14 and TRBJ1-2, is as follows: EAGVTQFPSHSVIEKGQTVTLRCDPISGHDNLYWYRRVMGKEIKFLLHFVKESKQDESGMPNNRFLAERTGGTYSTLKVQPAELEDSGVYFCASSPGANYGYTFGSGTRLTVV.

This chain joins TRBV7-3 and TRBJ1-1; TCRdb reports TRBD1, a call that lacks DNA to check it against. The V gene's germline CDR1 is SGHTA and CDR2 FQGTGA. CDR3 length: 13 residues. The CDR3: CASSSVGQGITFF.

The chain uses TRBV3-1 and TRBJ2-7; TCRdb proposes TRBD1, but this gene call is untestable without DNA. This CDR3 contains 17 residues. Germline loops: CDR1 LGHDT, CDR2 YNNKEL (reference sequence). CDR3 protein: CASSQTFGTVGLYEQYF.

V usage is TRBV5-1 and J usage is TRBJ2-1. The CDR3 runs to 16 residues. Germline V gives CDR1 SGHRS, CDR2 YFSETQ. The CDR3 is CASSLGNRDSYNEQFF.

The chain uses TRBV12-3 or TRBV12-4 and TRBJ2-2; the TCRdb D gene call, TRBD1, has no DNA to confirm it. The CDR3 runs to 16 residues. The CDR3 is CASSSDRGRSSGELFF.

The chain couples TRBV5-1 to TRBJ2-3; TCRdb's D call, TRBD1, is unchecked because there is no DNA. This CDR3 contains 16 residues. Germline CDR1 SGHRS, CDR2 YFSETQ. CDR3 in amino acids: CASGTGTGGGMDTQYF.

The V call is TRBV9, the J call TRBJ2-2; TCRdb gives TRBD2 as the D gene, but with no DNA this cannot be confirmed. The CDR3 is made up of 17 amino acids. Per the germline V gene, CDR1 is SGDLS and CDR2 is YYNGEE. This CDR3 reads CASSRGLAGEWTGELFF.

The CDR3 sequence: CSARANRGLKTEAFF. J is TRBJ1-1 and V is TRBV20-1; TCRdb picks TRBD1, but there is no DNA to check that call. CDR1 DFQATT and CDR2 SNEGSKA come from the germline V gene (reference sequence). The CDR3 has 15 amino acids.